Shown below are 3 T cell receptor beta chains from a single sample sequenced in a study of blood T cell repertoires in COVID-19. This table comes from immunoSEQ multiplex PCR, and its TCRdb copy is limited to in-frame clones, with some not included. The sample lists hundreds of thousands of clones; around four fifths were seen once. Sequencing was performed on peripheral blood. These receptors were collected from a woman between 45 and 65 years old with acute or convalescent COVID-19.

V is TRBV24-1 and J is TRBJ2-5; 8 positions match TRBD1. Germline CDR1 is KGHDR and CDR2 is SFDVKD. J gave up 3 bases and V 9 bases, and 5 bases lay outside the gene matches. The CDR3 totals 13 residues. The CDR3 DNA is TGTGCCACCGGAGACAGGGGTGAAGAGACCCAGTACTTC. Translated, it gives CATGDRGEETQYF.

This CDR3 is CASSEVGGSSGNTIYF. The DNA for the CDR3 is TGTGCCAGCAGTGAAGTTGGCGGAAGCTCTGGAAACACCATATATTTT. The chain uses TRBV6-1 and TRBJ1-3; no firm D call. The CDR3 totals 16 residues. Germline CDR1 MNHNS, CDR2 SASEGT. V was cut by 1 base and J by 0 bases, with 10 bases left in between.

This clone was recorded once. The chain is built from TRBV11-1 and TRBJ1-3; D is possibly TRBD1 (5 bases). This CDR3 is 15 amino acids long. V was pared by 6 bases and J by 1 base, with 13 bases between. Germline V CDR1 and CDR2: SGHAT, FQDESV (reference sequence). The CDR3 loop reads CASSSTDSSGNTIYF. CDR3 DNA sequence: TGTGCCAGCAGTTCGACAGATTCTTCTGGAAACACCATATATTTT. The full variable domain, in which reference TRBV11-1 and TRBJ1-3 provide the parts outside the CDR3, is EAEVAQSPRYKITEKSQAVAFWCDPISGHATLYWYRQILGQGPELLVQFQDESVVDDSQLPKDRFSAERLKGVDSTLKIQPAELGDSAMYLCASSSTDSSGNTIYFGEGSWLTVV.